The next 14 T cell receptor beta chains were all read from a single sample in a study of blood T cells in healthy people across ages. Next came a second PCR, run for about 7 to 12 cycles, which used a sample-barcoded 5' primer along with a J-beta primer mix. One entry per CDR3 protein results from TCRdb running MiXCR on the 5' RACE reads. The sample contains approximately 1.5 million distinct CDR3 sequences, about 45% of which appear only once. Specimen: blood. The receptors were sampled from a woman between 18 and 29 years old in good health.

This clonotype has only a few counts. V usage is TRBV4-3 and J usage is TRBJ2-1; 9 nucleotides align to TRBD2. With V trimmed by 1 base and J by 4 bases, 5 bases remained unmatched. CDR1 LGHNA and CDR2 YSLEER come from the germline V gene. The CDR3 contains 16 residues. The CDR3 region has the DNA TGCGCCAGCAGCCAAGGGACTAGCGCTATGTACAATGAGCAGTTCTTC. It specifies CASSQGTSAMYNEQFF.

This clonotype has just a few counts. CDR3 nucleotide sequence: TGTGCCAGCAGCTTAGCGGAGCGACGGGATGGCTACACCTTC. This encodes CASSLAERRDGYTF. This sequence joins TRBV7-9 and TRBJ1-2, with no clear D. The CDR3 totals 14 residues. The V end lost 0 bases, the J end lost 6 bases, and 11 bases lay between the germline ends. Per the germline V gene, CDR1 is SEHNR and CDR2 is FQNEAQ (reference sequence).

The chain is built from TRBV20-1 and TRBJ1-5; possible D gene TRBD1, 6 bases. This CDR3 contains 14 residues. Trimming left V 4 bases short and J 6 bases short, with 16 bases between. Germline-derived CDR1 and CDR2 are DFQATT and SNEGSKA (reference sequence). As DNA, the CDR3 is TGCAGTGCTATTAACAGGGTCCGATCTCAGCCCCAGCATTTT. Residues: CSAINRVRSQPQHF.

The chain links TRBV4-1 to TRBJ1-2; the D is unclear. Deletions cut 0 bases from V and 0 bases from J, with 14 bases between. CDR1 and CDR2 (germline): MGHRA, YSYEKL. CDR3 length equals 17 residues. CDR3 DNA: TGCGCCAGCAGCCAAGATCCCTTGACGAGATCTAACTATGGCTACACCTTC. Translating gives CASSQDPLTRSNYGYTF.

The gene calls are TRBV12-3 or TRBV12-4 and TRBJ2-4; the match to TRBD1 covers 8 bases. The CDR3 contains 14 residues. With 6 bases clipped from V and 5 bases from J, the junction kept 6 bases outside the gene matches. CDR3 sequence: CASSDQGAENIQYF. The CDR3 DNA reads as TGTGCCAGCAGCGACCAGGGGGCAGAAAACATTCAGTACTTC.

CDR3 region: CASSVFFDQETQYF. The CDR3, as DNA: TGTGCCAGCAGCGTATTTTTCGACCAAGAGACCCAGTACTTC. The rearrangement links TRBV9 to TRBJ2-5, with D unresolved. Germline-derived CDR1 and CDR2 are SGDLS and YYNGEE. Trimming left V 1 base short and J 0 bases short, with 7 bases between. The CDR3 sequence is 14 residues long. Filled out from reference TRBV9 and TRBJ2-5, the complete variable domain reads DSGVTQTPKHLITATGQRVTLRCSPRSGDLSVYWYQQSLDQGLQFLIQYYNGEERAKGNILERFSAQQFPDLHSELNLSSLELGDSALYFCASSVFFDQETQYFGPGTRLLVL.

A word on this clonotype: This is likely a read error, given that the CDR3 carries no conserved phenylalanine or tryptophan at its end. The chain is built from TRBV20-1 and TRBJ1-2; 9 bases map to TRBD1. Per germline, CDR1 DFQATT and CDR2 SNEGSKA (reference sequence). V shed 5 bases and J 5 bases; nucleotides not matched to a gene: 9. This CDR3 comprises 14 residues. The CDR3 nucleotides are TGCAGTGCTTTTCCGGGACAGGGACTATATGGCTACACCTAC. It specifies CSAFPGQGLYGYTY.

The genes are TRBV5-1 and TRBJ1-2, with a tentative D call TRBD1 (6 bases). Germline V CDR1 and CDR2: SGHRS, YFSETQ. Trimming took 3 bases from V and 3 from J, leaving 15 bases between them. The CDR3 has 15 residues. The chain's CDR3 is CASSSSADRYYGYTF. The CDR3 DNA sequence: TGCGCCAGCAGCTCCTCCGCGGACAGATACTATGGCTACACCTTC.

In this sample, this clonotype turned up a few times. The V and J genes are TRBV30 and TRBJ1-5, with D unresolved. V gave up 4 bases and J gave up 7 bases, with 14 bases separating them. Germline V gene lookup returns CDR1 GTSNPN and CDR2 SVGIG (reference sequence). This CDR3 has 13 amino acids. In DNA, the CDR3 is TGTGCCTGGAATAAGGGTAACGCGCAGCCCCAGCATTTT. Protein sequence: CAWNKGNAQPQHF.

The chain uses TRBV11-2 and TRBJ1-1; 7 bases map to TRBD1. Germline trimming cut 10 bases from V and 1 base from J; bases unmatched to any gene: 3. Germline V gene sequence: CDR1 SGHAT, CDR2 FQNNGV. CDR3 size: 12 residues. DNA of the CDR3: TGTGCCATCGACAGGGAGAACACTGAAGCTTTCTTT. It is translated as CAIDRENTEAFF.

This clonotype was seen a few times. J is TRBJ2-3 and V is TRBV4-3, with no clear D. V lost 1 base and J lost 3, with 11 bases in between. CDR3 length equals 15 residues. The germline V gene has CDR1 LGHNA and CDR2 YSLEER. The CDR3 here is CASSQVVGATDTQYF. CDR3 in DNA: TGCGCCAGCAGCCAAGTAGTAGGAGCGACAGATACGCAGTATTTT.

In this sample, this clonotype turned up a few times. A much larger clonotype is one base distant, so this may be a read error. The rearrangement uses TRBV20-1 and TRBJ1-5, with D maybe TRBD1 (6 bases). Trimming removed 0 bases at V and 6 bases at J, with 24 bases between. This CDR3 has 18 residues. The germline CDR1 and CDR2 sequences are DFQATT and SNEGSKA (reference sequence). The CDR3 is CSARDPWAGVVVGQPQHF. The CDR3 DNA follows: TGCAGTGCTAGAGACCCCTGGGCAGGGGTGGTGGTGGGTCAGCCCCAGCATTTT.

A note on this clonotype: A much larger clone differs from this one at a single base, so this may be a read error. CDR3 nucleotides: TGCGCCAGCAGCCATACTTTAGCGGGGGGGCGTGAGCAGTTCTTC. Amino acid sequence: CASSHTLAGGREQFF. The chain combines TRBV4-1 with TRBJ2-1, with TRBD2 identical over 11 bases. Germline CDR1 MGHRA, CDR2 YSYEKL. This CDR3 contains 15 residues. Unmatched junction bases numbered 7, after V lost 3 bases and J lost 9 bases.

The genes are TRBV6-2 or TRBV6-3 and TRBJ2-7; D unclear. V lost 3 bases and J lost 5, with 5 bases in between. This CDR3 region has 11 residues. Germline-derived CDR1 and CDR2 are MNHEY and SVGEGT. CDR3 DNA: TGTGCCAGCAGTTATCCTCACGAGCAGTACTTC. Amino acid sequence: CASSYPHEQYF.